This T cell receptor (beta chain) emerged from a study of CD8 T cells in Susac syndrome (dated by TCRdb to the late 2010s). With regard to the full study: Among the Susac syndrome patients who were sequenced, clinically active disease was present in roughly six and clinical remission was observed in fewer than 10. At blood withdrawal, Susac syndrome patients were either therapy-naive, taking corticosteroids (in some cases with IVIg as well), or taking IVIg alone. Repertoire sequencing was used to test whether CD8+ T cell activation and differentiation in Susac syndrome was antigen driven. What the work shows at the level of the full study, not this receptor alone: The number of individuals in the TCR sequencing and HLA analysis was recognized as being relatively small. In patients with Susac syndrome, the CD4+ T cell repertoire showed no detectable clonal expansion.

Peripheral blood CD8+ and CD4+ T cells from healthy donors, Susac syndrome patients and multiple sclerosis patients were profiled using high-throughput TCR beta sequencing. The Susac syndrome patients fulfilled recently defined diagnostic criteria for definite or probable disease. Bulk CD8+ and CD4+ T cells were purified by magnetic negative isolation, while CD8+ TEMRA cells were enriched using FACS. Blood was collected in EDTA tubes and processed within 24 hours, with PBMCs isolated through density gradient centrifugation. PBMCs intended for TCR sequencing were cryopreserved in liquid nitrogen and were subsequently thawed in a 37 degrees C water bath. Purity of sorted or isolated CD4+, CD8+ and CD8+ TEMRA cells was at least 90%. RNA was extracted with the RNeasy kit and 0.5 to 1 ug was reverse transcribed using random hexamers. The immunoSEQ multiplex PCR assay, covering 54 Vbeta and 13 Jbeta segments, was used to amplify TCR beta CDR3 regions. Bias from PCR amplification was corrected by using a synthetic template baseline for primer optimization and for computational correction. In the authors' own workflow: Reads were annotated to V, D and J genes per IMGT and analyzed with immunoSEQ Analyzer, keeping only productive sequences. To calculate clonality, Shannon entropy was normalized by log2 of the number of productive unique sequences and then subtracted from one. For each patient and control, public and private clones were evaluated within the 100 most prevalent clones. Susac-specific clones were defined as absent from healthy and MS cohorts, 800 to 1,200 published viral clones and other ImmuneACCESS disease sequences. Through fastp at Q25 and MiXCR, TCRdb rebuilt clones from the public reads, retaining in-frame beta chains. Records with the same CDR3 protein are collapsed into one entry carrying the most frequent genes and DNA. TCRdb, not the original authors, processed these V and J calls. For this sample the table gives about 120,000 distinct CDR3 sequences, of which roughly 95% were detected only once. The top ten clones comprise less than 0.15% of the sample.

This clonotype showed up just once. Which antigen it targets is not known. There are no base qualities to consult, and no much larger clone falls within one base. One read alone provides weak support. This sequence was found in a human donor with Susac syndrome. Sequences were obtained from CD4+ T cells from PBMCs.

CDR3 sequence: CATSRDWTGGRYTEAFF. In nucleotide form, the sequence is TGTGCCACCAGCAGAGATTGGACAGGGGGCCGGTACACTGAAGCTTTCTTT. The V gene is TRBV15 and the J gene is TRBJ1-1; TRBD1 fits 11 bases in the junction. CDR1 LNHNV and CDR2 YYDKDF are derived from the germline V gene (reference sequence). V and J are trimmed by 0 bases and 3 bases, and the gene matches miss 6 bases of the junction. Reading from cysteine to phenylalanine, the CDR3 counts 17 amino acids. CDR3 DNA only is kept here, 51 bases in frame from base 1.